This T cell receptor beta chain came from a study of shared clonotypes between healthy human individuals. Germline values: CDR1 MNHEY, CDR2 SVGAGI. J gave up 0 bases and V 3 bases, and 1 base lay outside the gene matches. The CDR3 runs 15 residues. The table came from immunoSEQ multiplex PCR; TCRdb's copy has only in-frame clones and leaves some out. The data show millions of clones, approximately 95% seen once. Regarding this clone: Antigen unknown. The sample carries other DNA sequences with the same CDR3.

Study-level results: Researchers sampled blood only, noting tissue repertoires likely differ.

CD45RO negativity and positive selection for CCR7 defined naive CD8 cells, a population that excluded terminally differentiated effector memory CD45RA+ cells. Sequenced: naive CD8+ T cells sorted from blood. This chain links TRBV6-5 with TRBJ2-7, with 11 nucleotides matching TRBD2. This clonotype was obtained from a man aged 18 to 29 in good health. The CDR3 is CASSYLAGGSYEQYF. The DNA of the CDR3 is TGTGCCAGCAGTTATCTAGCGGGAGGCTCCTACGAGCAGTACTTC.